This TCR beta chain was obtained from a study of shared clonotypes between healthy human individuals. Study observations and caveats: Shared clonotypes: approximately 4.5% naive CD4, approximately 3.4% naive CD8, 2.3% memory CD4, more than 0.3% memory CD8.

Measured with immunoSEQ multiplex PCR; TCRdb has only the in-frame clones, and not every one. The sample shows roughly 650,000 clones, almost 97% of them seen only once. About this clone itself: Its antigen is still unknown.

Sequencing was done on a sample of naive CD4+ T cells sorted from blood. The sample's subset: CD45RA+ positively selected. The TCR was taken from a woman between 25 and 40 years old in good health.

Written as DNA, the CDR3 is TGTGCCAGCAGTTCCCAGGGGAGTGAAGCTTTCTTT. It codes for CASSSQGSEAFF. The V and J genes are TRBV26 and TRBJ1-1; the D call in the table, TRBD1, was not verified against the DNA. TRBV26 corresponds to a pseudogene. The CDR3 contains 12 residues.